This TCR beta chain was recorded in a study of T cells in Graves' hyperthyroidism and ophthalmopathy. Regarding the study as a whole: Blood also carried most thyroid clonotypes expanded above 0.001. In validation, the model predicted ophthalmopathy. These predictions came a median 6.5 months before onset.

This clonotype was seen more than once but under ten times. Its antigen is still unknown. This CDR3 comprises 15 residues. Germline V CDR1 and CDR2: MNHEY, SVGEGT. The V and J ends lost 2 bases and 0 bases respectively, with 7 bases between them. What was amplified from RNA transcripts were TCR beta CDR3 regions. RT-PCR in the first round (using the HTBI primer set) targeted the TCR CDR3. TCRdb fed the multiplex PCR reads into MiXCR, producing one record per CDR3 protein. The sample has fewer than 800,000 distinct CDR3 sequences, less than 20% seen once. Sequences were obtained from blood. This receptor was obtained from a young man with Graves' hyperthyroidism. J is TRBJ2-2 and V is TRBV6-2 or TRBV6-3; D call uncertain. The CDR3, as DNA: TGTGCCAGCAGTTACCACCGATCGAACACCGGGGAGCTGTTTTTT. Protein: CASSYHRSNTGELFF.